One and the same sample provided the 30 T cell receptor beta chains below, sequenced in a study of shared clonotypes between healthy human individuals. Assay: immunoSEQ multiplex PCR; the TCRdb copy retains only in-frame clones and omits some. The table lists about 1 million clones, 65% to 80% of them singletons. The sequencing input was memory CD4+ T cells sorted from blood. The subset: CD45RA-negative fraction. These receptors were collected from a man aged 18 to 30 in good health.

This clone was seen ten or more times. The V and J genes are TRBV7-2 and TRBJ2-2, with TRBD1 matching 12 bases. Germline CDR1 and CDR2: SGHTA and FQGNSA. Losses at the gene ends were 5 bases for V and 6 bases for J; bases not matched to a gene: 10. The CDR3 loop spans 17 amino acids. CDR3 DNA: TGTGCCAGCAGCCGATCACGGGACAGGGGGCTGGCCGGGGAGCTGTTTTTT. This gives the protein CASSRSRDRGLAGELFF.

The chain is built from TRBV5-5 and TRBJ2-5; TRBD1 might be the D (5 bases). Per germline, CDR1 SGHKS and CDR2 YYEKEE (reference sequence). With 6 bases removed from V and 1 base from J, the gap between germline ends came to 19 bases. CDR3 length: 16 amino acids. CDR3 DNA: TGTGCCAGCATCCCCTCGAGATGGCAGGGCCAAGAGACCCAGTACTTC. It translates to CASIPSRWQGQETQYF.

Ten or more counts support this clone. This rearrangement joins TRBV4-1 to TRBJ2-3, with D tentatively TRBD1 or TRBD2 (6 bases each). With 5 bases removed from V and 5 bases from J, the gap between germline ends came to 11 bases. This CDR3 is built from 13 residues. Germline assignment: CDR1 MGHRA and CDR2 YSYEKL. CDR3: CASSGGPKDTQYF. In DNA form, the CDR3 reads TGCGCCAGCAGCGGGGGGCCGAAAGATACGCAGTATTTT.

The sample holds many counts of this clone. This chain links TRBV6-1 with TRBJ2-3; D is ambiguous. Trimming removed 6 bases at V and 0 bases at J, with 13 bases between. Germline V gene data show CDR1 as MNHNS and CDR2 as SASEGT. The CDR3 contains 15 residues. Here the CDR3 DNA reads TGTGCCAGCAGCTTCGCAGCCACTAGCACAGATACGCAGTATTTT. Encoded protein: CASSFAATSTDTQYF.

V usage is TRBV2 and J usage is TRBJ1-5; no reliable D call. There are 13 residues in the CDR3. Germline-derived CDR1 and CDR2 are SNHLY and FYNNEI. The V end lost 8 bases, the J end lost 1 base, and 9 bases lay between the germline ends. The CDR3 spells CASEAQSNQPQHF. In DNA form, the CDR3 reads TGTGCCAGCGAGGCGCAAAGCAATCAGCCCCAGCATTTT.

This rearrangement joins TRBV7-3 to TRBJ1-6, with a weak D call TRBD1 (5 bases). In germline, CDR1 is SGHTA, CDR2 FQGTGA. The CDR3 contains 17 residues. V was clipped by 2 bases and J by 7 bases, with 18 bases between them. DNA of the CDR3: TGTGCCAGCAGCTTAGAGGGGACCCCTCGGGACAATTCACCCCTCCACTTT. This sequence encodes CASSLEGTPRDNSPLHF.

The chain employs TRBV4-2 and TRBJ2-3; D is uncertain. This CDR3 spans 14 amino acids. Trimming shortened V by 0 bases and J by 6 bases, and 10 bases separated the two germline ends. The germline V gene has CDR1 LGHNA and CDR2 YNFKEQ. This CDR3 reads CASSQEWQGDTQYF. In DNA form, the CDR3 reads TGTGCCAGCAGCCAAGAATGGCAAGGGGATACGCAGTATTTT.

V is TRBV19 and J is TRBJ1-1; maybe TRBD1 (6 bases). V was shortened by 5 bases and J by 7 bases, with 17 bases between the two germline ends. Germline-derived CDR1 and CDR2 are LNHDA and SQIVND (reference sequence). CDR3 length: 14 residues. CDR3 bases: TGTGCCAGTAGTTCTGGGGACATAAGAGTTGAAGCTTTCTTT. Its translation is CASSSGDIRVEAFF.

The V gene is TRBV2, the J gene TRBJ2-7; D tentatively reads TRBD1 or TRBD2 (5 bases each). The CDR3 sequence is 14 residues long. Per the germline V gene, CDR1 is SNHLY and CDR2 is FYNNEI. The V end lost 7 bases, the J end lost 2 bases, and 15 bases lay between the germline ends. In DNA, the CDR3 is TGTGCCAGCAAATCAGGGTCTAGCACCTACGAGCAGTACTTC. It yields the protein CASKSGSSTYEQYF.

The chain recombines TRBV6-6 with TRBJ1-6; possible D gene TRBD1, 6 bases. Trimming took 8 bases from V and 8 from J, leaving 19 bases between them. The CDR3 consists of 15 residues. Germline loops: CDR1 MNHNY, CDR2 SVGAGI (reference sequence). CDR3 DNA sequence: TGTGCCAGCGGGACCGGGACACTGAGGGATTCACCCCTCCACTTT. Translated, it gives CASGTGTLRDSPLHF.

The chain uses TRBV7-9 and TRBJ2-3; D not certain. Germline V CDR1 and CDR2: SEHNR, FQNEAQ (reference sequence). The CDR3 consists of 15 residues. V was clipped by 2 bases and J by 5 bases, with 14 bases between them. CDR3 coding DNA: TGTGCCAGCAGCTTATTCATTGGTGGTGGAGATACGCAGTATTTT. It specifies CASSLFIGGGDTQYF. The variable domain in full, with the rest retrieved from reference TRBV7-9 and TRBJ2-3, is DTGVSQNPRHKITKRGQNVTFRCDPISEHNRLYWYRQTLGQGPEFLTYFQNEAQLEKSRLLSDRFSAERPKGSFSTLEIQRTEQGDSAMYLCASSLFIGGGDTQYFGPGTRLTVL.

This chain's CDR3 is CASSMALPTRPETQYF. The DNA of the CDR3 is TGTGCCAGTAGTATGGCACTGCCGACTAGACCTGAGACCCAGTACTTC. The V gene is TRBV19, the J gene TRBJ2-5, with D maybe TRBD2 (6 bases). V was pared by 3 bases and J by 5 bases, with 19 bases between. The CDR3 runs to 16 residues. Per germline, CDR1 LNHDA and CDR2 SQIVND (reference sequence).

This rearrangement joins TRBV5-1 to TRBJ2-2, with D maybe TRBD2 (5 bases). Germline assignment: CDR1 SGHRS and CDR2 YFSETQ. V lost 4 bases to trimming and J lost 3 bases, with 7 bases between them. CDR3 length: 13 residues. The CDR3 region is CASSREDTGELFF. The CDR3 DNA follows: TGCGCCAGCAGCCGGGAAGACACCGGGGAGCTGTTTTTT.

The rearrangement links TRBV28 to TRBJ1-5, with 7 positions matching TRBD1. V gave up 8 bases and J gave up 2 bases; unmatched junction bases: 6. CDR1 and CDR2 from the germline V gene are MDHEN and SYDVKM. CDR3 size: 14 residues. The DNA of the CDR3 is TGTGCCAGCCGCCCAGGGGGGGGCAATCAGCCCCAGCATTTT. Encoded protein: CASRPGGGNQPQHF.

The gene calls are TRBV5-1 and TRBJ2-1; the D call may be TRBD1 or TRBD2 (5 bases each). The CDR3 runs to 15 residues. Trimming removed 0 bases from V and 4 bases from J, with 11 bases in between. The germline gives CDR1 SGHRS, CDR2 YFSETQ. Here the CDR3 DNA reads TGCGCCAGCAGCTTGGTTCCCGGGACGTACAATGAGCAGTTCTTC. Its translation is CASSLVPGTYNEQFF.

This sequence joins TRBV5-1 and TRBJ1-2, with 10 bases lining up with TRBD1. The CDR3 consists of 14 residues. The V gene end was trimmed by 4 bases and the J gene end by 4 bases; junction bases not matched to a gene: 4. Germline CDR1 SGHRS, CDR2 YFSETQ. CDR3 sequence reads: CASSPDRGAYGYTF. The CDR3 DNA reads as TGCGCCAGCAGCCCGGACAGGGGGGCCTATGGCTACACCTTC.

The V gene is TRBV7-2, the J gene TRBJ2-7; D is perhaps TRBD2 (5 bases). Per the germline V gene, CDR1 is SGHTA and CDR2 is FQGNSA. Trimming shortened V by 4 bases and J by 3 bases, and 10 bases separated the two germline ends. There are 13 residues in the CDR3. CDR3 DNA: TGTGCCAGCAGCTCCGGACTGGGCTACGAGCAGTACTTC. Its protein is CASSSGLGYEQYF.

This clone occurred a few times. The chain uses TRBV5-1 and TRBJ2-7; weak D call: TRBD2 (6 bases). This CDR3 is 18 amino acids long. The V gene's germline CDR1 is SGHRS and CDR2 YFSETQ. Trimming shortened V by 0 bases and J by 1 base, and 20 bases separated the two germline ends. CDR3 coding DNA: TGCGCCAGCAGCTTGGAATCCGGCCGGCTAGCGTATTCCTACGAGCAGTACTTC. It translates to CASSLESGRLAYSYEQYF.

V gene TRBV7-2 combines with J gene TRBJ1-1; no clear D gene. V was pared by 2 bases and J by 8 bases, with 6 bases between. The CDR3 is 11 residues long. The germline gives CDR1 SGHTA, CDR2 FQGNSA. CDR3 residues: CASSLFGEAFF. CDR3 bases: TGTGCCAGCAGCTTATTTGGAGAAGCTTTCTTT.

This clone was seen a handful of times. The CDR3 coding sequence is TGCGCCAGCAGAGCAGGGGGGCGGGTCGAGACCCAGTACTTC. Protein sequence: CASRAGGRVETQYF. The V gene is TRBV5-1, the J gene TRBJ2-5; TRBD1 is a possible D gene (7 bases). Germline CDR1 and CDR2: SGHRS and YFSETQ. Deletions cut 5 bases from V and 5 bases from J, with 16 bases between. There are 14 residues in the CDR3. Complete variable domain (other parts from reference TRBV5-1 and TRBJ2-5): KAGVTQTPRYLIKTRGQQVTLSCSPISGHRSVSWYQQTPGQGLQFLFEYFSETQRNKGNFPGRFSGRQFSNSRSEMNVSTLELGDSALYLCASRAGGRVETQYFGPGTRLLVL.

The CDR3 sequence: CASSLARTSGVSYEQYF. The CDR3 DNA follows: TGTGCCAGCAGCTTAGCTCGGACTAGCGGGGTCTCCTACGAGCAGTACTTC. The chain is built from TRBV7-9 and TRBJ2-7, with TRBD2 identical over 12 bases. This CDR3 has 17 residues. Germline loops: CDR1 SEHNR, CDR2 FQNEAQ (reference sequence). With V trimmed by 0 bases and J by 0 bases, 3 bases remained unmatched.

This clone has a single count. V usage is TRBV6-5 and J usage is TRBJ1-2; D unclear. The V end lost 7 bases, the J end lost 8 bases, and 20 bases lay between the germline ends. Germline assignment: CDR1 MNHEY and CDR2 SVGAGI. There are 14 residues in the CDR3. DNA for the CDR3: TGTGCCAGCACTAAATCAGGAGCCTCGGGCGGCTACACCTTC. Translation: CASTKSGASGGYTF.

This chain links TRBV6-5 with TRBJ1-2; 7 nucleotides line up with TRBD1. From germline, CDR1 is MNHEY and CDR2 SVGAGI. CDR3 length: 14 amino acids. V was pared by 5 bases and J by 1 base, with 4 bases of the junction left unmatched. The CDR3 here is CASSTGQSNYGYTF. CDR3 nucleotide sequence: TGTGCCAGCAGTACGGGACAGAGTAACTATGGCTACACCTTC.

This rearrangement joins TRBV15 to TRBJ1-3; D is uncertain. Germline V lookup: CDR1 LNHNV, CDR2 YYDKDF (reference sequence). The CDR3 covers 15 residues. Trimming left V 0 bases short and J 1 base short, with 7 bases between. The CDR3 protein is CATSRDVVSGNTIYF. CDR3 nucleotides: TGTGCCACCAGCAGAGATGTGGTTTCTGGAAACACCATATATTTT.

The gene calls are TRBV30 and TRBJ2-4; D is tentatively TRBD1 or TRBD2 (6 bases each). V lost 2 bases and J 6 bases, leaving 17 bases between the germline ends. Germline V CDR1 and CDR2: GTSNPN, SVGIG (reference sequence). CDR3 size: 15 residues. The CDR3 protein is CAWSKSRGAGNIQYF. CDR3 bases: TGTGCCTGGAGTAAGAGTAGGGGGGCTGGAAACATTCAGTACTTC. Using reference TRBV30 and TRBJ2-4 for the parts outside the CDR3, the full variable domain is SQTIHQWPATLVQPVGSPLSLECTVEGTSNPNLYWYRQAAGRGLQLLFYSVGIGQISSEVPQNLSASRPQDRQFILSSKKLLLSDSGFYLCAWSKSRGAGNIQYFGAGTRLSVL.

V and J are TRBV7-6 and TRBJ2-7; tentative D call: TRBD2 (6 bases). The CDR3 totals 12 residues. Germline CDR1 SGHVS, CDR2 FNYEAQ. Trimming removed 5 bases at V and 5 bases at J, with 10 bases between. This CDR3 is CASSRWGDEQYF. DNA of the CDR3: TGTGCCAGCAGCCGCTGGGGGGACGAGCAGTACTTC.

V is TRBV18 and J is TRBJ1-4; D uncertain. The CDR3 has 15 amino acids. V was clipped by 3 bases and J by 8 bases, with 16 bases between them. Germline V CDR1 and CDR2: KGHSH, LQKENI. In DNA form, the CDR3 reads TGTGCCAGCTCACCGGCGATTAAGGTTTGGGAAAAACTGTTTTTT. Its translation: CASSPAIKVWEKLFF.

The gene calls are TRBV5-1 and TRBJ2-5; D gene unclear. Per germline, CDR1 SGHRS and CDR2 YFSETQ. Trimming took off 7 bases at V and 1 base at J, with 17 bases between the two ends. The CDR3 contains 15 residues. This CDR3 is CASRPAGTGQETQYF. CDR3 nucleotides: TGCGCCAGCCGCCCAGCAGGCACTGGCCAAGAGACCCAGTACTTC.

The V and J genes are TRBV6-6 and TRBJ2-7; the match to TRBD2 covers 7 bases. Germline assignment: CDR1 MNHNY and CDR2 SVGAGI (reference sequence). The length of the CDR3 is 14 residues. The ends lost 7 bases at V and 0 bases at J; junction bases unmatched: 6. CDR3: CASNLASGSYEQYF. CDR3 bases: TGTGCCAGCAATTTGGCTAGCGGCTCCTACGAGCAGTACTTC.

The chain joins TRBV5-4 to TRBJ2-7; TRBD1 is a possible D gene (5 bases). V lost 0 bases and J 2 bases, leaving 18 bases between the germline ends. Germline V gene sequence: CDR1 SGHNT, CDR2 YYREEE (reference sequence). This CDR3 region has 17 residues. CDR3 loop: CASSLGGTGSATYEQYF. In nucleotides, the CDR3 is TGTGCCAGCAGCTTGGGGGGCACAGGATCGGCCACCTACGAGCAGTACTTC.